This T cell receptor beta chain is from a study of Ad26.COV2.S vaccination and SARS-CoV-2 variants. The wider study: Donor was one of the participants in the Ad26.COV2.S arm of the COV1001 trial.

Some clones are missing from TCRdb's copy, which holds only in-frame ones; the method was immunoSEQ multiplex PCR. The sample yields approximately 300,000 clones, 85% seen once. Treatment denoted: about 20 received Ad26.COV2.S at low or high dose, single or two shots; 5 received placebo; per-sample allocation not given. Sampling was performed 63 days after the first vaccine or placebo injection. Aged 18-55 years, donor was enrolled in Boston in about 2020. CDR1 LGHDT and CDR2 YNNKEL come from the germline V gene (reference sequence). V was clipped by 1 base and J by 9 bases; unmatched bases: 8. The CDR3 covers 16 residues.

The chain links TRBV3-1 (or the pseudogene TRBV3-2) to TRBJ2-1, with 11 bases that match TRBD2. The sequence was obtained from a person aged 18 to 59 who received the Ad26.COV2.S COVID-19 vaccine or a placebo. Sequencing was performed on peripheral blood, taken in a trial of Ad26.COV2.S vaccine versus placebo. CDR3 in DNA: TGTGCCAGCAGCCAAGGGGTAGCGGGGGGGCTCAGTGAGCAGTTCTTC. This translates into CASSQGVAGGLSEQFF.